This T cell receptor beta chain was retrieved from a study of blood T cell repertoires in COVID-19. Looking at the study overall: The United States, Italy and Spain supplied acute and convalescent COVID-19 samples. T cells, B-cell-depleted T cells, or PBMCs supplied cDNA or gDNA.

The V segment lost 5 bases and the J segment 9 bases; nucleotides outside the gene matches: 3. CDR3 length: 12 amino acids. In assigning cohorts, the study relied on participant-reported clinical history. Original data processing: Nucleated cell counts were estimated from reference gene primer amplification. Assay used: immunoSEQ multiplex PCR; TCRdb lists only in-frame clones, some missing. The V and J calls and the clone size are those of that table, but D and trimming were determined from the DNA. The sample shows 200,000 or so clones, around 91% of them seen only once. This clonotype originated in a woman aged 18-29 years in a cohort exposed to, infected with or recovered from COVID-19 (not recorded which). Material for sequencing was PBMCs or T cells enriched from blood (not recorded which). The chain carries TRBV12-3 or TRBV12-4 and TRBJ2-4; TRBD1 matches at 8 bases. This chain's CDR3 is CASSLGQGIQYF. The CDR3, as DNA: TGTGCCAGCAGTCTAGGACAGGGCATTCAGTACTTC.